A selection of T cell receptor beta chains follows, all from one sample in a study of T cell repertoires in cytomegalovirus infection. TCRdb analysed the reads with MiXCR anew, one entry per CDR3 protein. The sample gives roughly 630,000 distinct CDR3 sequences, around 24% of which show up once; 7% to 9% is in the top ten. The sample was CD8+ T cells from PBMCs. All receptors derive from a human donor in good health (CMV status not recorded). Some clones in this sample may be carry-over from other donors' samples. Each CDR3 is given with its conserved first and last residue. D genes are given only for firm matches. Expanded clones are given a class, and other clones once, few, many or no size at all.

v_call: TRBV20-1; clone_size: .; d_call: .; j_call: TRBJ1-6; cdr3_aa: CSALVGRDNSPLHF; cdr3_nt: TGCAGTGCTCTGGTGGGGCGCGATAATTCACCCCTCCACTTT
v_call: TRBV5-5; clone_size: .; d_call: .; j_call: TRBJ1-1; cdr3_aa: CASSARGESTEAFF; cdr3_nt: TGTGCCAGCAGCGCCAGGGGAGAAAGCACTGAAGCTTTCTTT
v_call: TRBV7-2; clone_size: many; d_call: .; j_call: TRBJ2-1; cdr3_aa: CASSRAESSYNEQFF; cdr3_nt: TGTGCCAGCAGCAGAGCGGAGAGCTCCTACAATGAGCAGTTCTTC
v_call: TRBV7-3; clone_size: many; d_call: .; j_call: TRBJ2-2; cdr3_aa: CASSFSSGMYTGELFF; cdr3_nt: TGTGCCAGCAGCTTCTCTTCAGGGATGTACACCGGGGAGCTGTTTTTT
v_call: TRBV6-5; clone_size: .; d_call: .; j_call: TRBJ2-3; cdr3_aa: CASSYRVVDTQYF; cdr3_nt: TGTGCCAGCAGTTACCGTGTTGTAGATACGCAGTATTTT
v_call: TRBV4-1; clone_size: .; d_call: TRBD2; j_call: TRBJ2-1; cdr3_aa: CASTGGTSGLGEQFF; cdr3_nt: TGCGCCAGCACCGGCGGGACTAGCGGGTTGGGTGAGCAGTTCTTC
v_call: TRBV4-1; clone_size: few; d_call: TRBD2; j_call: TRBJ2-1; cdr3_aa: CASSQGSRGVLYEQFF; cdr3_nt: TGCGCCAGCAGCCAAGGGTCCCGGGGGGTTCTCTATGAGCAGTTCTTC
v_call: TRBV7-9; clone_size: .; d_call: .; j_call: TRBJ2-3; cdr3_aa: CASSLVLGSTDTQYF; cdr3_nt: TGTGCCAGCAGCTTAGTTCTGGGGAGCACAGATACGCAGTATTTT
v_call: TRBV9; clone_size: few; d_call: TRBD1; j_call: TRBJ1-4; cdr3_aa: CASSEGARNEKLFF; cdr3_nt: TGTGCCAGCAGCGAGGGGGCACGGAATGAAAAACTGTTTTTT
v_call: TRBV6-2/TRBV6-3; clone_size: many; d_call: .; j_call: TRBJ1-4; cdr3_aa: CASSQWTAATNEKLFF; cdr3_nt: TGTGCCAGCAGCCAGTGGACCGCCGCAACTAATGAAAAACTGTTTTTT